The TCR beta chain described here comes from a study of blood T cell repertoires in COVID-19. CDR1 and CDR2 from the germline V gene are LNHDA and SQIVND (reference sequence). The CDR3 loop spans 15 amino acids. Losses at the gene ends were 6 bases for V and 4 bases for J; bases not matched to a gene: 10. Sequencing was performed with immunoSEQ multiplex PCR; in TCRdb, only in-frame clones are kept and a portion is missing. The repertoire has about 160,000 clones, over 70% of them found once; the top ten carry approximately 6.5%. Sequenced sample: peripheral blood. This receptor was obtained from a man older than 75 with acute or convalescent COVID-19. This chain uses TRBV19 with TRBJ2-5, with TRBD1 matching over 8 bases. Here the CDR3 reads CASRSPGTGSETQYF. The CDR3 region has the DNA TGTGCCAGTAGAAGTCCCGGGACAGGATCAGAGACCCAGTACTTC.